One and the same sample provided the 30 T cell receptor beta chains below, sequenced in a study of blood T cell repertoires in COVID-19. TCRdb's copy holds only in-frame clones and misses some; the assay was immunoSEQ multiplex PCR. The data show about 120,000 clones, over 80% seen once. Sequenced input: peripheral blood. These receptors all come from a woman in her 70s with acute or convalescent COVID-19.

This chain connects TRBV18 to TRBJ1-1; D unclear. Germline V gene lookup returns CDR1 KGHSH and CDR2 LQKENI. The CDR3 is made up of 12 amino acids. The germline V and J ends were trimmed by 6 bases and 7 bases, with 12 bases remaining between them. The DNA for the CDR3 is TGTGCCAGCTCCCTGGAGGGAAATGAAGCTTTCTTT. Protein: CASSLEGNEAFF.

This sequence joins TRBV30 and TRBJ1-1; D is possibly TRBD1 (5 bases). Trimming took 4 bases from V and 1 from J, leaving 19 bases between them. Germline CDR1 and CDR2: GTSNPN and SVGIG (reference sequence). This CDR3 region has 16 residues. The chain's CDR3 is CAWNDDTGHSNTEAFF. The CDR3 coding sequence is TGTGCCTGGAACGATGACACTGGACACTCGAACACTGAAGCTTTCTTT. The complete variable domain, with remaining parts taken from reference TRBV30 and TRBJ1-1, reads SQTIHQWPATLVQPVGSPLSLECTVEGTSNPNLYWYRQAAGRGLQLLFYSVGIGQISSEVPQNLSASRPQDRQFILSSKKLLLSDSGFYLCAWNDDTGHSNTEAFFGQGTRLTVV.

In this sample, this clone turned up once. The chain combines TRBV9 with TRBJ2-7; 8 nucleotides match TRBD2. The ends lost 0 bases at V and 1 base at J; junction bases unmatched: 3. The CDR3 length is 15 residues. CDR1 SGDLS and CDR2 YYNGEE come from the germline V gene. DNA of the CDR3: TGTGCCAGCAGCGTAGACGGCGGGGGGTCCTACGAGCAGTACTTC. Amino acids: CASSVDGGGSYEQYF.

V usage is TRBV5-1 and J usage is TRBJ1-1, with D unclear. In germline, CDR1 is SGHRS, CDR2 YFSETQ. The CDR3 extends over 14 amino acids. The V and J ends lost 0 bases and 6 bases respectively, with 12 bases between them. This CDR3 is CASSLGGGGAEAFF. For the CDR3, the DNA is TGCGCCAGCAGCTTGGGCGGCGGCGGCGCTGAAGCTTTCTTT.

CDR3 coding DNA: TGTGCCAGCAGCCACGGAGGGAGGATGGATCAGCCCCAGCATTTT. Its protein is CASSHGGRMDQPQHF. This chain uses TRBV11-3 with TRBJ1-5; D ambiguous. Trimming took 5 bases from V and 5 from J, leaving 16 bases between them. The germline V gene has CDR1 SGHNT and CDR2 YENEEA. The CDR3 spans 15 residues. The full variable domain, completed using reference TRBV11-3 and TRBJ1-5, is EAGVVQSPRYKIIEKKQPVAFWCNPISGHNTLYWYLQNLGQGPELLIRYENEEAVDDSQLPKDRFSAERLKGVDSTLKIQPAELGDSAVYLCASSHGGRMDQPQHFGDGTRLSIL.

V usage is TRBV19 and J usage is TRBJ2-2, with a tentative D call TRBD1 (7 bases). V was trimmed by 3 bases and J by 2 bases, leaving 16 bases between them. Per the germline V gene, CDR1 is LNHDA and CDR2 is SQIVND (reference sequence). This CDR3 spans 17 amino acids. CDR3 DNA: TGTGCCAGTAGTATCGGGCCCAGGGGGGCTAACACCGGGGAGCTGTTTTTT. Translated: CASSIGPRGANTGELFF.

The J gene is TRBJ2-1, the V gene TRBV11-1, with D possibly matching TRBD1 (6 bases). The germline V gene encodes CDR1 SGHAT and CDR2 FQDESV (reference sequence). The CDR3 contains 14 residues. Trimming took 7 bases from V and 3 from J, leaving 13 bases between them. In DNA, the CDR3 is TGTGCCAGCATCAGGGACATCAGCTACAATGAGCAGTTCTTC. Encoded protein: CASIRDISYNEQFF.

The V and J genes are TRBV2 and TRBJ2-7; D is uncertain. Trimming removed 1 base at V and 3 bases at J, with 22 bases between. CDR1 SNHLY and CDR2 FYNNEI come from the germline V gene. CDR3 length: 18 amino acids. CDR3 loop: CASSEGPQTRVGIYEQYF. The CDR3 coding sequence is TGTGCCAGCAGTGAAGGTCCTCAGACCCGGGTCGGAATCTACGAGCAGTACTTC.

V and J are TRBV10-1 and TRBJ2-7, with no clear D. Trimming took off 0 bases at V and 5 bases at J, with 11 bases between the two ends. CDR1 WNHNN and CDR2 SYGVQD come from the germline V gene (reference sequence). This CDR3 comprises 14 residues. CDR3: CASSESRQDNEQYF. CDR3 DNA sequence: TGCGCCAGCAGTGAGTCGAGACAAGACAACGAGCAGTACTTC.

This clone turned up a few times. The V and J genes are TRBV7-2 and TRBJ1-6; no firm D call. The CDR3 loop spans 16 amino acids. Germline V CDR1 and CDR2: SGHTA, FQGNSA. V was clipped by 4 bases and J by 2 bases, with 12 bases between them. For the CDR3, the DNA is TGTGCCAGCAGCTCCCGGCAGGTCACCTATAATTCACCCCTCCACTTT. It specifies CASSSRQVTYNSPLHF.

The chain combines TRBV3-1 (or the pseudogene TRBV3-2) with TRBJ1-2; D gene uncertain. Germline V gives CDR1 LGHDT, CDR2 YNNKEL (reference sequence). The CDR3 contains 14 residues. V was cut by 2 bases and J by 1 base, with 8 bases left in between. CDR3: CASSQRTVNYGYTF. The CDR3 DNA follows: TGTGCCAGCAGCCAACGTACAGTTAACTATGGCTACACCTTC.

The genes are TRBV19 and TRBJ2-3, with D possibly TRBD2 on 6 matching bases. The CDR3 loop spans 16 amino acids. Trimming shortened V by 3 bases and J by 1 base, and 14 bases separated the two germline ends. Germline values: CDR1 LNHDA, CDR2 SQIVND (reference sequence). CDR3 nucleotides: TGTGCCAGTAGTATGGGGGAGGCCCCCGGCACAGATACGCAGTATTTT. The encoded protein is CASSMGEAPGTDTQYF.

The table lists this clone with a count of one. This chain uses TRBV3-1 (or the pseudogene TRBV3-2) with TRBJ1-4; D is perhaps TRBD1 (5 bases). The CDR3 loop spans 13 amino acids. Trimming removed 5 bases from V and 8 bases from J, with 12 bases in between. The germline V gene encodes CDR1 LGHDT and CDR2 YNNKEL (reference sequence). CDR3 amino acids: CASSWGVGEKLFF. The DNA for the CDR3 is TGTGCCAGCAGCTGGGGGGTAGGGGAAAAACTGTTTTTT.

The chain joins TRBV29-1 to TRBJ2-3; possible D gene TRBD2, 7 bases. Looked up from germline, CDR1 is SQVTM and CDR2 is ANQGSEA. Trimming shortened V by 1 base and J by 2 bases, and 13 bases separated the two germline ends. This CDR3 spans 15 amino acids. CDR3 nucleotide sequence: TGCAGCGTTGAAGTAGGGGGGGGAAACACAGATACGCAGTATTTT. It yields the protein CSVEVGGGNTDTQYF.

The V gene is TRBV9, the J gene TRBJ1-2, with 7 positions matching TRBD1. V trimming: 3 bases; J trimming: 4 bases; junction bases outside the gene matches: 21. This CDR3 is 19 amino acids long. Germline CDR1 is SGDLS and CDR2 is YYNGEE. In DNA, the CDR3 is TGTGCCAGCAGCGGATCCGGGACAGAGTGGGGGGAAACGGTCTATGGCTACACCTTC. Translating gives CASSGSGTEWGETVYGYTF.

The V gene is TRBV2, the J gene TRBJ1-6, with 7 nucleotides matching TRBD1. J lost 5 bases, V lost 4 bases, and 5 bases had no gene match. The CDR3 is 15 residues long. Germline CDR1 and CDR2: SNHLY and FYNNEI. This CDR3 reads CASSVGQVNNSPLHF. DNA for the CDR3: TGTGCCAGCAGTGTAGGACAGGTGAATAATTCACCCCTCCACTTT.

This chain connects TRBV5-6 to TRBJ2-2, with 8 nucleotides matching TRBD1. V shed 2 bases and J 0 bases; nucleotides not matched to a gene: 3. Germline values: CDR1 SGHDT, CDR2 YYEEEE. The CDR3 loop spans 16 amino acids. The CDR3 DNA sequence: TGTGCCAGCAGCTTCGGACAGGGAGCGAACACCGGGGAGCTGTTTTTT. Translation: CASSFGQGANTGELFF.

The rearrangement joins TRBV5-4 to TRBJ2-2; D is uncertain. The V end was cut by 3 bases, the J end by 3 bases, with 3 bases between. The CDR3 length is 12 residues. Germline V gene sequence: CDR1 SGHNT, CDR2 YYREEE (reference sequence). The chain's CDR3 is CASSSYTGELFF. CDR3 coding DNA: TGTGCCAGCAGCTCCTACACCGGGGAGCTGTTTTTT.

This sequence joins TRBV7-8 and TRBJ2-5, with 9 bases identical to TRBD1. The CDR3 has 12 amino acids. Germline assignment: CDR1 SGHVS and CDR2 FQNEAQ. The junction had 6 bases not matched to a gene; V was cut back by 10 bases and J by 6 bases. The CDR3 DNA reads as TGTGCCACCCAAGACAGGGGGAAGACCCAGTACTTC. Amino acids: CATQDRGKTQYF.

V usage is TRBV2 and J usage is TRBJ1-1, with 8 bases matching TRBD1. Looked up from germline, CDR1 is SNHLY and CDR2 is FYNNEI. V lost 6 bases and J lost 5; bases outside the gene matches: 8. The CDR3 covers 14 residues. The CDR3 sequence: CASRSGQGRTEAFF. CDR3 nucleotide sequence: TGTGCCAGCAGATCTGGACAGGGTCGGACTGAAGCTTTCTTT.

This clone occurred once. The gene calls are TRBV7-2 and TRBJ1-1; unclear D gene. Looked up from germline, CDR1 is SGHTA and CDR2 is FQGNSA. Trimming cost V 6 bases and J 4 bases, with 15 bases left between them. This CDR3 has 14 amino acids. The CDR3 DNA follows: TGTGCCAGCAGACTAAATTGGGTGGCCACTGAAGCTTTCTTT. Its protein product is CASRLNWVATEAFF.

V is TRBV5-1 and J is TRBJ2-7, with 10 bases lining up with TRBD1. This CDR3 contains 15 residues. Trimming took 5 bases from V and 5 from J; bases not matched to a gene: 10. The V gene's germline CDR1 is SGHRS and CDR2 YFSETQ. The CDR3 coding sequence is TGCGCCAGCAGAACGGGACAGGGGTTTTTCCACGAGCAGTACTTC. This sequence encodes CASRTGQGFFHEQYF.

This sequence joins TRBV5-1 and TRBJ2-1; 11 positions agree with TRBD2. The CDR3 spans 14 residues. The V segment lost 7 bases and the J segment 8 bases; nucleotides outside the gene matches: 8. CDR1 and CDR2 from the germline V gene are SGHRS and YFSETQ. The CDR3 loop reads CASCPGTSGDEQFF. CDR3 bases: TGCGCCAGCTGCCCCGGGACTAGCGGCGATGAGCAGTTCTTC.

Ten or more counts support this clone. The V call is TRBV5-1, the J call TRBJ1-3; tentative D call: TRBD1 (6 bases). The germline CDR1 and CDR2 sequences are SGHRS and YFSETQ. Deletions cut 1 base from V and 6 bases from J, with 14 bases between. The CDR3 totals 15 residues. DNA for the CDR3: TGCGCCAGCAGCTTGAATACAGGGTCAGTAAACACCATATATTTT. Its protein product is CASSLNTGSVNTIYF.

The V and J genes are TRBV29-1 and TRBJ2-1; 7 nucleotides match TRBD1. J lost 10 bases, V lost 4 bases, and 7 bases had no gene match. The CDR3 contains 12 residues. Germline CDR1 and CDR2: SQVTM and ANQGSEA. The CDR3 here is CSVVSRGPEQFF. CDR3 DNA sequence: TGCAGCGTTGTGAGTAGGGGGCCCGAGCAGTTCTTC.

The V and J genes are TRBV2 and TRBJ1-2; D is uncertain. The CDR3 is 15 residues long. Between the trimmed V and J ends, which lost 4 bases and 4 bases, there was a span of 16 bases. Germline lookup yields CDR1 SNHLY and CDR2 FYNNEI. CDR3 nucleotide sequence: TGTGCCAGCAGTGTAACTCCCCGGGGAGTCTATGGCTACACCTTC. This gives the protein CASSVTPRGVYGYTF.

The gene calls are TRBV5-5 and TRBJ1-3, with D perhaps matching TRBD1 (6 bases). Trimming shortened V by 0 bases and J by 0 bases, and 16 bases separated the two germline ends. The CDR3 totals 18 residues. Germline values: CDR1 SGHKS, CDR2 YYEKEE (reference sequence). CDR3 nucleotide sequence: TGTGCCAGCAGCTTGGGACTCCAACCGGGACACTCTGGAAACACCATATATTTT. Its protein is CASSLGLQPGHSGNTIYF.

This clone was counted once. V gene TRBV6-4 combines with J gene TRBJ2-2; 11 bases are a match to TRBD1. The CDR3 totals 16 residues. J was trimmed by 2 bases and V by 8 bases; bases with no gene match: 7. Germline V gives CDR1 MRHNA, CDR2 SNTAGT. This CDR3 reads CASDGQGAFNTGELFF. CDR3 in DNA: TGTGCCAGCGACGGACAGGGGGCCTTCAACACCGGGGAGCTGTTTTTT.

This clone was observed once. The CDR3 spells CANRGWGQEAFF. In DNA, the CDR3 is TGTGCCAACCGCGGTTGGGGGCAGGAAGCTTTCTTT. The chain has TRBV30 and TRBJ1-1, with a tentative D call TRBD1 (6 bases). Trimming removed 8 bases at V and 8 bases at J, with 18 bases between. CDR3 length: 12 amino acids. CDR1 is GTSNPN, CDR2 SVGIG, per germline (reference sequence). Full variable domain (outside the CDR3, taken from reference TRBV30 and TRBJ1-1): SQTIHQWPATLVQPVGSPLSLECTVEGTSNPNLYWYRQAAGRGLQLLFYSVGIGQISSEVPQNLSASRPQDRQFILSSKKLLLSDSGFYLCANRGWGQEAFFGQGTRLTVV.

The chain joins TRBV5-1 to TRBJ2-1; 12 bases agree with TRBD1. CDR1 SGHRS and CDR2 YFSETQ come from the germline V gene. This CDR3 has 19 residues. The V segment lost 4 bases and the J segment 1 base; nucleotides outside the gene matches: 12. CDR3 protein: CASSKTGQGAISSYNEQFF. CDR3 DNA sequence: TGCGCCAGCAGCAAAACGGGACAGGGGGCTATTAGTTCCTACAATGAGCAGTTCTTC.